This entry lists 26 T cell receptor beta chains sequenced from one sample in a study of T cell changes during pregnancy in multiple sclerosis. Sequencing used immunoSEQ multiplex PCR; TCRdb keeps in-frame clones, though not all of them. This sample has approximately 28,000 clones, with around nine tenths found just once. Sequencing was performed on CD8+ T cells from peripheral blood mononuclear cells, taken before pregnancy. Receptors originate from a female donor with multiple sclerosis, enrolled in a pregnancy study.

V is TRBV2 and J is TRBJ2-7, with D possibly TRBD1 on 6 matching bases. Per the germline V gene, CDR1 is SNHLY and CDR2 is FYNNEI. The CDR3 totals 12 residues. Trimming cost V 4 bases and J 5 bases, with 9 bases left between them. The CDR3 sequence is CASSGDTNEQYF. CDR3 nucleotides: TGTGCCAGCAGTGGGGACACCAACGAGCAGTACTTC.

CDR3: CASSPLQGFAGNTIYF. The CDR3 nucleotides read TGCGCCAGCAGCCCTCTACAGGGGTTCGCTGGAAACACCATATATTTT. V gene TRBV4-1 combines with J gene TRBJ1-3; 7 bases map to TRBD1. In germline, CDR1 is MGHRA, CDR2 YSYEKL. J gave up 2 bases and V 4 bases, and 8 bases lay outside the gene matches. CDR3 length: 16 amino acids.

The CDR3 here is CASSGGTGIAYEQYF. The CDR3 bases are TGTGCCAGCAGTGGCGGGACAGGGATTGCCTACGAGCAGTACTTC. The chain combines TRBV27 with TRBJ2-7; 9 nucleotides line up with TRBD1. The CDR3 consists of 15 residues. Germline V lookup: CDR1 MNHEY, CDR2 SMNVEV (reference sequence). V trimming: 5 bases; J trimming: 2 bases; junction bases outside the gene matches: 7.

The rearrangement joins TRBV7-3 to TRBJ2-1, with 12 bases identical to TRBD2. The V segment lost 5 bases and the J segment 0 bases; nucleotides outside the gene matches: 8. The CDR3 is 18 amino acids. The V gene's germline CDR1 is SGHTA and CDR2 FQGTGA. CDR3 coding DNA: TGTGCCAGCAGCCATAGGACTAGCGGGGTTAGCTCCTACAATGAGCAGTTCTTC. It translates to CASSHRTSGVSSYNEQFF.

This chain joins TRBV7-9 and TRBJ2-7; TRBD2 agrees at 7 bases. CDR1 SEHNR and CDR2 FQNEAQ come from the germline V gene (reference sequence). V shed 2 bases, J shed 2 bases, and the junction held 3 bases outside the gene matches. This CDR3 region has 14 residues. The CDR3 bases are TGTGCCAGCAGCTTAAGCGGGAAGACCTACGAGCAGTACTTC. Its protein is CASSLSGKTYEQYF.

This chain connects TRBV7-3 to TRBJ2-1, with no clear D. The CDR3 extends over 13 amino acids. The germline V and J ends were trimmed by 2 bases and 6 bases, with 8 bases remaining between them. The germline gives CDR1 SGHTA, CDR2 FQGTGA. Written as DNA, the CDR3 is TGTGCCAGCAGCTTACTAGGCTCCAATGAGCAGTTCTTC. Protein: CASSLLGSNEQFF.

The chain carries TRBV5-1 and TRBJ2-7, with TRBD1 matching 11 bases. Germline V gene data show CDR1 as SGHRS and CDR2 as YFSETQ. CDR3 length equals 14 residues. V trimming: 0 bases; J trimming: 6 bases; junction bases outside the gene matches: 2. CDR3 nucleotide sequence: TGCGCCAGCAGCTTGGGGGGACAGGGGGGCGAGCAGTACTTC. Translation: CASSLGGQGGEQYF.

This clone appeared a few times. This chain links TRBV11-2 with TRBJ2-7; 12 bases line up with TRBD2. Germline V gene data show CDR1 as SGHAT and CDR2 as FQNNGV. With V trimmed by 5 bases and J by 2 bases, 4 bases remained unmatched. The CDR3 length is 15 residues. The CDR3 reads CASSIGTSGPYEQYF. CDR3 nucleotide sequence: TGTGCCAGCAGCATTGGGACTAGCGGGCCCTACGAGCAGTACTTC.

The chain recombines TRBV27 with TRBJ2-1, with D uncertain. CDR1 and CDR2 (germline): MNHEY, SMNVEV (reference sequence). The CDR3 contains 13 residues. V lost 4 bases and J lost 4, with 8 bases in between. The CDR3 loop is CASSSAGYNEQFF. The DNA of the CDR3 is TGTGCCAGCAGTTCCGCCGGGTACAATGAGCAGTTCTTC.

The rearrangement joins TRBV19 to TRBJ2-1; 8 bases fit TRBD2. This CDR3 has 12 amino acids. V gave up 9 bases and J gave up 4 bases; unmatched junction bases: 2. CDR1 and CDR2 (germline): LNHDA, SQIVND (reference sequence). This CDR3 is CASAGGYNEQFF. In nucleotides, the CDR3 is TGTGCCAGCGCGGGGGGTTACAATGAGCAGTTCTTC.

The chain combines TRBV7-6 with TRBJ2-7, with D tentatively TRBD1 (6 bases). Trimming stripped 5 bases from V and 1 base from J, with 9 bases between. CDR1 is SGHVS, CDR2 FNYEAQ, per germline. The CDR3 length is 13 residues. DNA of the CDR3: TGTGCCAGCAGCCCGACAGGATCCTACGAGCAGTACTTC. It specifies CASSPTGSYEQYF. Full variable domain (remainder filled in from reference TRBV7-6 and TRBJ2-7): GAGVSQSPRYKVTKRGQDVALRCDPISGHVSLYWYRQALGQGPEFLTYFNYEAQQDKSGLPNDRFSAERPEGSISTLTIQRTEQRDSAMYRCASSPTGSYEQYFGPGTRLTVT.

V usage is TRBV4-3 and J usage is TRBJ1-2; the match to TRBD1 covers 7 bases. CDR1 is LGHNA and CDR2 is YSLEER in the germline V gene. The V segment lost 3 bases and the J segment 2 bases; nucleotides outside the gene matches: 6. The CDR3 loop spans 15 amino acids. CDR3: CASSQRGPYNYGYTF. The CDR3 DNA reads TGCGCCAGCAGCCAGAGGGGGCCCTACAACTATGGCTACACCTTC.

CDR3 in amino acids: CSVDERGSRTDTQYF. The CDR3 region has the DNA TGCAGCGTTGACGAGCGCGGGAGTAGGACAGATACGCAGTATTTT. The rearrangement joins TRBV29-1 to TRBJ2-3; TRBD2 matches 7 bases. The germline V gene has CDR1 SQVTM and CDR2 ANQGSEA. The CDR3 has 15 residues. V lost 3 bases and J lost 3; bases outside the gene matches: 9.

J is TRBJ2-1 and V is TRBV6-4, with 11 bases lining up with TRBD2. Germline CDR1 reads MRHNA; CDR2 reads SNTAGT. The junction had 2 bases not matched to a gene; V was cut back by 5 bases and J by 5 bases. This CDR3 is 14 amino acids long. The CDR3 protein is CASSTSGGHNEQFF. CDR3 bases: TGTGCCAGCAGTACTAGCGGGGGCCACAATGAGCAGTTCTTC.

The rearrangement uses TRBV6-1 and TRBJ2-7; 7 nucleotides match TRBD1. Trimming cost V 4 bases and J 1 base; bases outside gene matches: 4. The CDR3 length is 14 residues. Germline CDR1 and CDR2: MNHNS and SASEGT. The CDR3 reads CASSAGTASYEQYF. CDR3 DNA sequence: TGTGCCAGCAGTGCTGGGACAGCTTCCTACGAGCAGTACTTC.

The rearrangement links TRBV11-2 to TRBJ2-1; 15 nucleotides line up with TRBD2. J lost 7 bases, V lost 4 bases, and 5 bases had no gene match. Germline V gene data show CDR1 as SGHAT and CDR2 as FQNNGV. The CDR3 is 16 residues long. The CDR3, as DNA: TGTGCCAGCAGCTCTGGGACTAGCGGGGGGTGGAATGAGCAGTTCTTC. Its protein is CASSSGTSGGWNEQFF.

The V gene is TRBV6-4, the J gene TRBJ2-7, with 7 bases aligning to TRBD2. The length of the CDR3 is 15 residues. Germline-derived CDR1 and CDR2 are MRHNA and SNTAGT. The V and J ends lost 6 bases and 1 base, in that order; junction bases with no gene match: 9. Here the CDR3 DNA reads TGTGCCAGCAGCCCCTTGGCGGGAGAATCCTACGAGCAGTACTTC. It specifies CASSPLAGESYEQYF.

CDR3 sequence (DNA): TGCGCCAGCAGCTTGGCCCGTCACACTGAAGCTTTCTTT. Its protein product is CASSLARHTEAFF. The rearrangement joins TRBV5-1 to TRBJ1-1; no reliable D call. V lost 0 bases to trimming and J lost 3 bases, with 6 bases between them. The CDR3 covers 13 residues. The V gene's germline CDR1 is SGHRS and CDR2 YFSETQ.

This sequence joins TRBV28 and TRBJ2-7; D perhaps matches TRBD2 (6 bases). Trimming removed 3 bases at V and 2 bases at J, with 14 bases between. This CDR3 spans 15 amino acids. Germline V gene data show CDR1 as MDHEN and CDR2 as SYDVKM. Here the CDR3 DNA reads TGTGCCAGCAGTTTTTTAGCGGAGAGGACCTACGAGCAGTACTTC. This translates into CASSFLAERTYEQYF.

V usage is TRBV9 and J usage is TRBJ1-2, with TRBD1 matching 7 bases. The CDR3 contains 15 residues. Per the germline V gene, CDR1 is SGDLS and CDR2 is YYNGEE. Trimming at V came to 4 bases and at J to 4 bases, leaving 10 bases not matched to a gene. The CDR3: CASSLPMTGSYGYTF. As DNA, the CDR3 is TGTGCCAGCAGCCTCCCAATGACAGGGAGCTATGGCTACACCTTC.

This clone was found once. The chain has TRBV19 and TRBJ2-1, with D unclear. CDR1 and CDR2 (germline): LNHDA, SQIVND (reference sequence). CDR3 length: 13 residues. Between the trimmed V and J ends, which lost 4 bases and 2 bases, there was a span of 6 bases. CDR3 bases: TGTGCCAGTAGTACTAGGACCTACAATGAGCAGTTCTTC. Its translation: CASSTRTYNEQFF.

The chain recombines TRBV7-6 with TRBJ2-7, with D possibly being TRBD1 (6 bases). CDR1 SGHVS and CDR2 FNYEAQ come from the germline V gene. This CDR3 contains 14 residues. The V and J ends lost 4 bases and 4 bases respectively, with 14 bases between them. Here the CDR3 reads CASSSRDTSYEQYF. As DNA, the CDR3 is TGTGCCAGCAGCTCCCGGGACACCTCATACGAGCAGTACTTC.

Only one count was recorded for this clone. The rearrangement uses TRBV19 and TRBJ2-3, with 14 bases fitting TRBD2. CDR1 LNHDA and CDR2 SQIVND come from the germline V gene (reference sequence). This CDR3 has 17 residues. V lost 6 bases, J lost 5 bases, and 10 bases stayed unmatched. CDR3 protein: CASSPTSGGGGRDTQYF. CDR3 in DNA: TGTGCCAGTAGCCCGACTAGCGGGGGGGGAGGTAGAGATACGCAGTATTTT.

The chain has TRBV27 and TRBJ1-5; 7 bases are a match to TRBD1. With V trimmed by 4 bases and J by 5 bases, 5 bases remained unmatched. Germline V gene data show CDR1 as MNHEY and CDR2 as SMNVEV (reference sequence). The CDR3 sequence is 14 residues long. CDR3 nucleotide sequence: TGTGCCAGCAGTTCGGACAGGAGATATCAGCCCCAGCATTTT. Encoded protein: CASSSDRRYQPQHF.

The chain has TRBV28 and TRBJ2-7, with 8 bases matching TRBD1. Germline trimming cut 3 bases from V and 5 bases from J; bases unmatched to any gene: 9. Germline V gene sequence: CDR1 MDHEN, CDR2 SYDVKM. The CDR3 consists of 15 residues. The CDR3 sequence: CASSFGQGPYDEQYF. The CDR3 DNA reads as TGTGCCAGCAGTTTCGGACAGGGCCCCTACGACGAGCAGTACTTC.

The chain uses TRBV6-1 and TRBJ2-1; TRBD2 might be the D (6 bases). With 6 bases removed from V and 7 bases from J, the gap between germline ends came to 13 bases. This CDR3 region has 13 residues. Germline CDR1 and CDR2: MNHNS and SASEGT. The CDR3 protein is CASRPTSWNEQFF. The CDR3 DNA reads TGTGCCAGCAGACCCACTAGCTGGAATGAGCAGTTCTTC.